Sequencing of this TCR beta chain was carried out in a study of T cells after yellow fever vaccination. Study in general: Fractions low in cell number were prepared with SMART-Seq v4 Ultra Low Input.

This clonotype was counted only a few times. Antigen specificity is unknown. TCR cDNA was made by 5'RACE template switching, adding a universal primer site and UMIs. MiXCR, run by TCRdb on the 5' RACE reads, gives a single entry per CDR3 protein. The repertoire holds about 170,000 distinct CDR3 sequences, approximately 6.2% seen once, with just under 3% in the top ten. Study-wide points: Clones that expanded after primary vaccination mostly reappeared after the booster (approximately 96% CD4, approximately 87% CD8). Overall, a small share of clonotypes was seen in both CD4 and CD8 compartments.

The CDR3 spans 13 residues. V lost 1 base and J lost 4, with 5 bases in between. Germline CDR1 and CDR2: SGHTA and FQGTGA. This sequence originates from a man between 18 and 35 years old who received the YFV17D yellow fever vaccine. V usage is TRBV7-3 and J usage is TRBJ1-5, with D unresolved. The input for sequencing was CD4+ T cells sorted from PBMCs, taken on the day of the first yellow fever vaccination. The DNA of the CDR3 is TGTGCCAGCAGCTTAAAACCTAATCAGCCCCAGCATTTT. Its protein is CASSLKPNQPQHF.